The T cell receptor beta chain described here comes from a study of blood T cell repertoires in COVID-19. About the research overall: COVID-19 samples, acute and convalescent, were from the United States, Italy and Spain. T cells, B-cell-depleted T cells, or PBMCs provided the cDNA or gDNA that served as material.

Source study methods: Using reference gene primer amplification, nucleated cell counts were estimated. The repertoire was sequenced with immunoSEQ multiplex PCR; TCRdb's copy has only in-frame clones and lacks some. V and J calls and clone size are given by that table; D and trimming were obtained from the DNA. The table shows 160,000 or so clones, with roughly 90% occurring only once. With 6 bases clipped from V and 9 bases from J, the junction kept 8 bases outside the gene matches. The CDR3 sequence is 14 residues long. Per the germline V gene, CDR1 is WSHSY and CDR2 is SAAADI. The V and J genes are TRBV10-2 and TRBJ2-1; TRBD2 matches 10 bases. The sequencing sample was made of peripheral blood. The source of this sequence is a man aged 60 to 69 with acute or convalescent COVID-19. CDR3 amino acids: CASRAWTSGTEQFF. CDR3 coding DNA: TGCGCCAGCAGAGCCTGGACTAGCGGTACTGAGCAGTTCTTC.